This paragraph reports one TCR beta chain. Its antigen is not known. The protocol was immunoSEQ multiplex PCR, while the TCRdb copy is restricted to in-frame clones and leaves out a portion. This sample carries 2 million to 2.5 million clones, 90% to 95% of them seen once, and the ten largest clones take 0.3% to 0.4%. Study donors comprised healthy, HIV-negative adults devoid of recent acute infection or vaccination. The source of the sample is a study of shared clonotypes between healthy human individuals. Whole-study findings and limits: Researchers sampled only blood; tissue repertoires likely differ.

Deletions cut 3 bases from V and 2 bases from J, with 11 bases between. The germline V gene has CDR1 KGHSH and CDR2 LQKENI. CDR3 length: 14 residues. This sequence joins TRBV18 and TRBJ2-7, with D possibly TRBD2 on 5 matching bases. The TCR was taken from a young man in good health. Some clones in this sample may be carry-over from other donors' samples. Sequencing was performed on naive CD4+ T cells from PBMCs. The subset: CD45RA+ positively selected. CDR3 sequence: CASSPSRGTYEQYF. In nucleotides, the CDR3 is TGTGCCAGCTCACCCTCACGAGGGACCTACGAGCAGTACTTC.